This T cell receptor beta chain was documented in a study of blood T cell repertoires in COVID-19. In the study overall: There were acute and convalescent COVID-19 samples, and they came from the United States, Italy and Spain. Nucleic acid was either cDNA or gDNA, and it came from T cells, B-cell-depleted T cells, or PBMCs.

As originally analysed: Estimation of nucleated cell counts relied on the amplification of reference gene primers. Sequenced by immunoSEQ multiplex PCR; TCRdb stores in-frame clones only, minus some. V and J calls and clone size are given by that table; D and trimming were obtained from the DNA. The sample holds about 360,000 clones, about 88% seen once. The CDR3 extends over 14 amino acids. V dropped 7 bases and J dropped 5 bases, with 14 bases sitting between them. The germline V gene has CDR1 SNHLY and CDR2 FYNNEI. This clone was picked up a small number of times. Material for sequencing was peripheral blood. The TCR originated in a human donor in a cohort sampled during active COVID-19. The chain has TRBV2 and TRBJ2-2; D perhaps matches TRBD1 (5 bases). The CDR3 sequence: CASIRQLSTGELFF. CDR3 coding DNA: TGTGCCAGCATTCGACAGCTAAGTACCGGGGAGCTGTTTTTT. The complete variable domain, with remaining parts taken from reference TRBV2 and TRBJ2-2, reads EPEVTQTPSHQVTQMGQEVILRCVPISNHLYFYWYRQILGQKVEFLVSFYNNEISEKSEIFDDQFSVERPDGSNFTLKIRSTKLEDSAMYFCASIRQLSTGELFFGEGSRLTVL.